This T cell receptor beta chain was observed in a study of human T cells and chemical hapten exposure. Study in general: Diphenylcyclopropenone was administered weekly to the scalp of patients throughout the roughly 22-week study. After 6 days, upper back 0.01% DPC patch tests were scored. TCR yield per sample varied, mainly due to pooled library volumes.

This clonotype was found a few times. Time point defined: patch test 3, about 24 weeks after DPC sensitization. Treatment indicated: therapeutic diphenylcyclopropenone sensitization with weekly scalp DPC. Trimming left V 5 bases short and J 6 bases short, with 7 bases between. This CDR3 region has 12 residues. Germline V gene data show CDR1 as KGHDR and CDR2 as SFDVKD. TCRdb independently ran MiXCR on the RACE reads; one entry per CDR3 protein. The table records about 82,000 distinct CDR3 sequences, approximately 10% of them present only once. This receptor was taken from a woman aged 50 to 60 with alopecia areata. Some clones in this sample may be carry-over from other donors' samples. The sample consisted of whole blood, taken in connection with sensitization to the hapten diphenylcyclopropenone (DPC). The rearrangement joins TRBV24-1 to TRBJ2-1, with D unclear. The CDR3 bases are TGTGCCACCAGTGGTAGAGGCAATGAGCAGTTCTTC. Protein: CATSGRGNEQFF.